The sequence of this TCR beta chain was determined in a study of blood T cell repertoires in COVID-19. Study-wide background: Italy, Spain and the United States were the sources of the convalescent and acute COVID-19 samples.

Participants came from some 26 US areas, aged about 18 to 95 years. The authors' processing: Cell counts per sample came from amplifying reference gene primers. Sequenced by immunoSEQ multiplex PCR; TCRdb stores in-frame clones only, minus some. The V and J calls and clone size are taken from that table; D and trimming were inferred from the DNA. The sample carries about 330,000 clones, roughly 87% recorded once. The CDR3 runs 14 residues. Germline V CDR1 and CDR2: LGHNA, YNFKEQ. J was trimmed by 6 bases and V by 3 bases; bases with no gene match: 7. Sequencing was performed on PBMCs or T cells enriched from blood (not recorded which). V usage is TRBV4-2 and J usage is TRBJ1-2, with 7 bases matching TRBD1. The receptor comes from a woman aged 30 to 39 who had recovered from COVID-19. This CDR3 is CASSQEDRVDGYTF. In DNA form, the CDR3 reads TGTGCCAGCAGCCAGGAAGACAGGGTCGATGGCTACACCTTC.